These T cell receptor beta chains were read from a single sample in a study of CD8 T cells in ankylosing spondylitis. TCRdb analysed the 5' RACE reads with MiXCR anew, one entry per CDR3 protein. The sample carries some 140,000 distinct CDR3 sequences, 7% to 9% recorded once. Sequenced sample: synovial fluid, either unsorted or a sorted T cell fraction (not recorded which). These receptors were taken from a male donor with ankylosing spondylitis. The CDR3 runs from the conserved cysteine through the conserved F or W. D genes are given only for firm matches. Expanded clones are given a class, and other clones once, few, many or no size at all.

v_call	clone_size	d_call	j_call	cdr3_aa	cdr3_nt
TRBV20-1	NA	NA	TRBJ2-7	CSANDQRWGEQYF	TGCAGTGCTAATGACCAGAGATGGGGCGAGCAGTACTTC
TRBV4-2	many	TRBD1	TRBJ1-2	CASSQEVSQGALIYGYTF	TGTGCCAGCAGCCAAGAAGTGAGCCAGGGGGCATTAATCTATGGCTACACCTTC
TRBV6-2/TRBV6-3	NA	NA	TRBJ1-1	CASSSSGVGEAFF	TGTGCCAGCAGTTCCTCGGGGGTCGGTGAAGCTTTCTTT
TRBV27	many	NA	TRBJ1-2	CASSLSETYYGYTF	TGTGCCAGCAGTTTATCAGAAACATACTATGGCTACACCTTC
TRBV7-9	few	NA	TRBJ2-2	CASSANTGELFF	TGTGCCAGCAGCGCAAACACCGGGGAGCTGTTTTTT
TRBV29-1	few	NA	TRBJ2-3	CSVAPSLGADTQYF	TGCAGCGTTGCCCCTTCACTGGGGGCAGATACGCAGTATTTT
TRBV7-6	NA	TRBD2	TRBJ2-1	CASSFFGGGRNEQFF	TGTGCCAGCAGCTTCTTCGGGGGGGGAAGAAATGAGCAGTTCTTC
TRBV10-3	many	TRBD1	TRBJ2-3	CAISGTGTGNTDTQYF	TGTGCCATCAGTGGGACCGGGACAGGGAACACAGATACGCAGTATTTT
TRBV5-6	NA	NA	TRBJ2-4	CASGPGWDLQNIQYF	TGTGCCAGCGGCCCCGGGTGGGACTTACAAAACATTCAGTACTTC
TRBV20-1	many	TRBD1	TRBJ1-2	CSAGTGRNYGYTF	TGCAGTGCTGGGACAGGCCGTAACTATGGCTACACCTTC
TRBV2	many	NA	TRBJ2-2	CASRGLVANTGELFF	TGTGCCAGCAGGGGGCTAGTAGCGAACACCGGGGAGCTGTTTTTT
TRBV4-1	NA	NA	TRBJ1-1	CASSQAAASGTEAFF	TGCGCCAGCAGCCAAGCGGCAGCTAGCGGGACTGAAGCTTTCTTT
TRBV5-1	NA	NA	TRBJ1-5	CASSVAGDQYQPQHF	TGCGCCAGCAGCGTAGCAGGGGATCAGTATCAGCCCCAGCATTTT
TRBV11-1	few	NA	TRBJ2-5	CASSGGGRQETQYF	TGTGCCAGCAGCGGAGGCGGACGCCAAGAGACCCAGTACTTC
TRBV5-1	many	NA	TRBJ2-3	CASSLVGISTDTQYF	TGCGCCAGCAGCTTGGTCGGTATCAGCACAGATACGCAGTATTTT
TRBV28	many	NA	TRBJ2-4	CASSLVQLSIQYF	TGTGCCAGCAGTTTGGTTCAGCTGAGCATTCAGTACTTC
TRBV2	NA	NA	TRBJ1-1	CALGGNTEPFF	TGTGCCTTGGGGGGGAACACTGAACCTTTCTTT
TRBV5-6	many	NA	TRBJ2-3	CASSLQGGSGDTQYF	TGTGCCAGCAGCTTGCAGGGCGGAAGCGGGGATACGCAGTATTTT
TRBV20-1	many	NA	TRBJ2-3	CSARDPLTEDTQYF	TGCAGTGCTAGAGATCCCTTGACGGAAGATACGCAGTATTTT
TRBV5-1	many	NA	TRBJ2-1	CASRGYNEQFF	TGCGCCAGCAGGGGCTACAATGAGCAGTTCTTC
TRBV24-1	few	NA	TRBJ2-5	CATSDLSQPAGTQYF	TGTGCCACCAGTGATTTGTCGCAGCCGGCCGGGACCCAGTACTTC
TRBV5-6	NA	NA	TRBJ1-1	CARGPGWAGPAEAFF	TGTGCCAGGGGCCCCGGGTGGGCAGGTCCCGCTGAAGCTTTCTTT
TRBV28	many	NA	TRBJ1-2	CASSLAGNYGYTF	TGTGCCAGCAGTTTAGCAGGGAACTATGGCTACACCTTC
TRBV5-4	many	TRBD1	TRBJ2-3	CASSLAPGQGTDTQYF	TGTGCCAGCAGCTTGGCACCGGGACAGGGGACAGATACGCAGTATTTT
TRBV29-1	many	NA	TRBJ2-7	CSVEGTSNEQYF	TGCAGCGTTGAGGGAACTAGCAACGAGCAGTACTTC
TRBV30	NA	NA	TRBJ2-5	CAWTPRGPRQTQYF	TGTGCCTGGACCCCCCGGGGGCCACGACAGACCCAGTACTTC
TRBV11-2	few	NA	TRBJ1-1	CASSLDRFRDTEAFF	TGTGCCAGCAGCTTAGATAGGTTCAGGGACACTGAAGCTTTCTTT
TRBV20-1	many	TRBD2	TRBJ2-1	CSARRSGRTNEQFF	TGCAGTGCCAGACGTAGCGGGAGGACAAATGAGCAGTTCTTC
TRBV5-1	NA	NA	TRBJ2-7	CASSFRPDYEQYF	TGCGCCAGCAGCTTCCGACCGGACTACGAGCAGTACTTC
TRBV11-2	many	TRBD2	TRBJ2-2	CASSLDASGRGSTGELFF	TGTGCCAGCAGCTTAGATGCTAGCGGGAGAGGGAGCACCGGGGAGCTGTTTTTT
TRBV5-1	many	TRBD1	TRBJ2-3	CASSTGTDTSTDTQYF	TGCGCCAGCAGCACCGGGACAGATACTAGCACAGATACGCAGTATTTT
TRBV3-1	NA	NA	TRBJ2-7	CASSQVVDEQYF	TGTGCCAGCAGCCAAGTCGTTGACGAGCAGTACTTC
TRBV20-1	NA	NA	TRBJ1-2	CSACSWVSYGYTF	TGCAGTGCTTGTTCTTGGGTTAGCTATGGCTACACCTTC
TRBV7-2	many	TRBD1	TRBJ1-1	CASSRQGLNEAFF	TGTGCCAGCAGCCGACAGGGCCTGAATGAAGCTTTCTTT
TRBV5-4	NA	NA	TRBJ2-3	CASIPDTAADTQYF	TGTGCCAGCATCCCGGACACAGCAGCAGATACGCAGTATTTT
TRBV10-1	many	TRBD1	TRBJ2-2	CASRQGANTGELFF	TGCGCCAGCAGACAGGGGGCGAACACCGGGGAGCTGTTTTTT
TRBV12-3/TRBV12-4	many	TRBD1	TRBJ1-2	CASTPGQGIYGYTF	TGTGCCAGCACCCCGGGACAGGGGATCTATGGCTACACCTTC
TRBV30	NA	NA	TRBJ1-3	CAWRSVISGNTIYF	TGTGCCTGGAGGTCGGTCATCTCTGGAAACACCATATATTTT
TRBV5-1	few	TRBD1	TRBJ2-2	CASSLQGAQTGELFF	TGCGCCAGCAGCTTACAGGGGGCGCAGACCGGGGAGCTGTTTTTT
TRBV4-3	NA	NA	TRBJ1-2	CASSQDLKNYGYTF	TGCGCCAGCAGCCAAGATCTCAAGAACTATGGCTACACCTTC
TRBV3-1	few	TRBD1	TRBJ1-2	CASSPRTGPNYGYTF	TGTGCCAGCAGCCCGAGGACAGGTCCTAACTATGGCTACACCTTC
TRBV5-1	many	TRBD2	TRBJ2-7	CASSFTGTRASEQYF	TGCGCCAGCAGCTTCACCGGGACTAGGGCATCCGAGCAGTACTTC
TRBV6-2/TRBV6-3	few	NA	TRBJ2-2	CASRRRTGELFF	TGTGCCAGCAGACGGCGGACCGGGGAGCTGTTTTTT
TRBV20-1	few	TRBD2	TRBJ2-3	CSAVSGRYSTDTQYF	TGCAGTGCAGTAAGCGGGAGATATAGCACAGATACGCAGTATTTT
TRBV7-8	many	TRBD2	TRBJ2-3	CASSPLGTSGPDTQYF	TGTGCCAGCAGCCCATTGGGGACTAGCGGTCCAGATACGCAGTATTTT
TRBV2	many	NA	TRBJ1-4	CASTGVGEKLFF	TGTGCCAGCACAGGGGTAGGCGAAAAACTGTTTTTT
TRBV6-1	NA	NA	TRBJ2-3	CASSIMRTQYF	TGTGCCAGCAGTATTATGAGGACGCAGTATTTT
TRBV24-1	NA	NA	TRBJ1-4	CATSGPQQGHSGDEKLFF	TGTGCCACCAGTGGCCCCCAACAGGGACATAGCGGGGATGAAAAACTGTTTTTT
TRBV3-1	NA	TRBD1	TRBJ1-1	CASSQTGGRAEAFF	TGTGCCAGCAGCCAAACAGGGGGGAGGGCTGAAGCTTTCTTT
TRBV7-2	few	NA	TRBJ2-1	CASSLKTGAYNEQFF	TGTGCCAGCAGCTTAAAAACAGGAGCCTACAATGAGCAGTTCTTC
TRBV28	many	NA	TRBJ2-7	CASSSFGPYEQYF	TGTGCCAGCAGTTCATTCGGACCCTACGAGCAGTACTTC
TRBV20-1	once	NA	TRBJ1-2	CSAPRGANYGYTF	TGCAGTGCCCCAAGGGGGGCCAACTATGGCTACACCTTC
TRBV6-5	few	NA	TRBJ1-6	CASSTGRINSPLHF	TGTGCCAGCAGTACTGGGCGGATTAATTCACCCCTCCACTTT
TRBV7-9	many	NA	TRBJ2-1	CASSSYTGGGYYNEQFF	TGTGCCAGCAGCTCATATACAGGAGGCGGCTACTACAATGAGCAGTTCTTC
TRBV27	many	NA	TRBJ2-7	CASRRTASYEQYF	TGTGCCAGCAGGAGGACAGCTTCCTACGAGCAGTACTTC